This T cell receptor (beta chain) comes out of a study of T cell changes during pregnancy in multiple sclerosis. Some clones are missing from TCRdb's copy, which holds only in-frame ones; the method was immunoSEQ multiplex PCR. The table records 75,000 to 95,000 clones, about 90% of them present only once. Only a few counts were recorded for this clone. The germline V gene encodes CDR1 SGHNT and CDR2 YENEEA. Trimming removed 4 bases from V and 5 bases from J; junction bases left unmatched: 10. The CDR3 runs 15 residues. This chain links TRBV11-3 with TRBJ2-7; 8 nucleotides align to TRBD2. Material: peripheral blood, obtained in the first trimester of pregnancy. The source is a female donor in good health, enrolled as a control in a pregnancy study. The CDR3 DNA sequence: TGTGCCAGCAGCTACCGGGCGGGAGGCCTACACGAGCAGTACTTC. Protein product: CASSYRAGGLHEQYF.